This T cell receptor beta chain was found in a study of early T cells in non-severe SARS-CoV-2 infection. Across the study: Whole-blood bulk RNA, unsorted, was sequenced, and chains were unpaired.

TCRdb recomputed calls from the 5' RACE reads with MiXCR, one row per CDR3 protein. Of 25,000 to 30,000 distinct CDR3 sequences in the sample, roughly 5.4% are singletons; the top ten hold over 0.9%. This clonotype was seen a few times. Losses at the gene ends were 6 bases for V and 0 bases for J; bases not matched to a gene: 9. Per the germline V gene, CDR1 is KGHSH and CDR2 is LQKENI. CDR3 length equals 17 residues. V usage is TRBV18 and J usage is TRBJ1-4; 8 bases are shared with TRBD1. The sample comprised whole blood. This clonotype was sampled from an adult who was a healthcare worker with PCR-confirmed SARS-CoV-2 infection or an uninfected control (not recorded which). The CDR3 spells CASSPRGHRATNEKLFF. The CDR3 nucleotides are TGTGCCAGCTCGCCCAGGGGGCACCGCGCAACTAATGAAAAACTGTTTTTT.